The 13 T cell receptor beta chains given below trace back to one sample, sequenced in a study of T cell responses to AZD1222 COVID-19 vaccine (dated by TCRdb to about 2021). The label giving this sample's time point can be read as: about 28 days (+/-7) after the second vaccine dose. The library was generated by the immunoSEQ multiplex PCR assay. The immuneACCESS repertoire file appears here via TCRdb, limited to in-frame rearrangements. These files lack a portion of the clones; in checked studies, under half of the deficit traces to unresolved V genes, and the cause of the others is not known. A total of around 120,000 clones appear in this sample, 88% of them only once. The ten largest make up around 3.8% of the sample. The specimen was peripheral blood, collected 28 days after the second AZD1222 dose. The source of these receptors is an adult who received the AZD1222 COVID-19 vaccine.

The chain carries TRBV15 and TRBJ1-5; possibly TRBD1 for D (6 bases). This CDR3 region has 15 residues. The germline CDR1 and CDR2 sequences are LNHNV and YYDKDF (reference sequence). Deletions cut 2 bases from V and 3 bases from J, with 11 bases between. The CDR3 spells CATSRSRGNNQPQHF. The CDR3 bases are TGTGCCACCAGCAGATCTAGGGGGAACAATCAGCCCCAGCATTTT.

The table lists this clone with a count of one. The genes are TRBV6-5 and TRBJ1-2, with D unclear. CDR3 length: 14 amino acids. Germline CDR1 reads MNHEY; CDR2 reads SVGAGI. V lost 5 bases, J lost 4 bases, and 14 bases lay in between. The CDR3 protein is CASSPITGSYGYTF. Here the CDR3 DNA reads TGTGCCAGCAGTCCAATAACTGGAAGCTATGGCTACACCTTC.

This rearrangement joins TRBV9 to TRBJ2-1; a possible D gene is TRBD2 (6 bases). This CDR3 contains 13 residues. The V end lost 0 bases, the J end lost 10 bases, and 11 bases lay between the germline ends. In germline, CDR1 is SGDLS, CDR2 YYNGEE. CDR3 sequence: CASSVVGGREQFF. The CDR3 coding sequence is TGTGCCAGCAGCGTAGTGGGAGGTCGGGAGCAGTTCTTC.

V gene TRBV20-1 combines with J gene TRBJ2-5, with 10 nucleotides matching TRBD2. CDR1 is DFQATT and CDR2 is SNEGSKA in the germline V gene (reference sequence). CDR3 length equals 16 residues. V shed 3 bases, J shed 5 bases, and the junction held 12 bases outside the gene matches. This CDR3 is CSASGESGRAGETQYF. DNA of the CDR3: TGCAGTGCTAGTGGGGAGAGCGGGAGGGCTGGGGAGACCCAGTACTTC.

Points on this clone: Distinct nucleotide sequences in the sample also encode this CDR3. This sequence joins TRBV9 and TRBJ2-3, with 8 bases aligning to TRBD2. The CDR3 covers 16 residues. Germline CDR1 reads SGDLS; CDR2 reads YYNGEE. Trimming cost V 0 bases and J 5 bases; bases outside gene matches: 8. The CDR3 is CASSVEAGGQGDTQYF. CDR3 DNA sequence: TGTGCCAGCAGCGTAGAGGCGGGGGGCCAGGGAGATACGCAGTATTTT.

V usage is TRBV5-6 and J usage is TRBJ2-1, with TRBD2 identical over 8 bases. Germline lookup yields CDR1 SGHDT and CDR2 YYEEEE. The CDR3 totals 16 residues. J was trimmed by 4 bases and V by 2 bases; bases with no gene match: 8. CDR3: CASSFPGGPGYNEQFF. The CDR3 nucleotides read TGTGCCAGCAGCTTCCCGGGAGGGCCGGGGTACAATGAGCAGTTCTTC.

V and J are TRBV7-8 and TRBJ1-2, with D perhaps matching TRBD1 (6 bases). Germline CDR1 is SGHVS and CDR2 is FQNEAQ. V shed 0 bases and J shed 0 bases, with 8 bases lying between them. The CDR3 is 15 amino acids. CDR3 coding DNA: TGTGCCAGCAGCTTAGCCAGGGGCCCTAACTATGGCTACACCTTC. Translating it yields CASSLARGPNYGYTF. The whole variable domain, remainder taken from reference TRBV7-8 and TRBJ1-2, is GAGVSQSPRYKVAKRGQDVALRCDPISGHVSLFWYQQALGQGPEFLTYFQNEAQLDKSGLPSDRFFAERPEGSVSTLKIQRTQQEDSAVYLCASSLARGPNYGYTFGSGTRLTVV.

The rearrangement uses TRBV7-2 and TRBJ1-2; 9 bases are shared with TRBD1. With V trimmed by 1 base and J by 7 bases, 7 bases remained unmatched. The CDR3 runs 15 residues. Germline assignment: CDR1 SGHTA and CDR2 FQGNSA. CDR3 DNA sequence: TGTGCCAGCAGCTTAGACAGATGGGACAGGGCTGGCTACACCTTC. Translation: CASSLDRWDRAGYTF.

This clone was observed a single time. This chain joins TRBV19 and TRBJ1-2; the D gene is possibly TRBD1 (6 bases). The V gene lost 3 bases and the J gene lost 8 bases, with 10 bases spanning the gap. Germline assignment: CDR1 LNHDA and CDR2 SQIVND (reference sequence). This CDR3 contains 12 residues. CDR3 sequence: CASSMGAGGYTF. The CDR3, as DNA: TGTGCCAGTAGTATGGGGGCGGGAGGCTACACCTTC.

The chain uses TRBV28 and TRBJ1-5, with a tentative D call TRBD1 (6 bases). The CDR3 runs to 12 residues. Germline V gene lookup returns CDR1 MDHEN and CDR2 SYDVKM. This chain's CDR3 is CAGGQLNQPQHF. The CDR3 DNA is TGTGCAGGCGGACAGCTAAATCAGCCCCAGCATTTT.

The rearrangement links TRBV5-1 to TRBJ2-7; D is possibly TRBD1 or TRBD2 (6 bases each). Germline V gene data show CDR1 as SGHRS and CDR2 as YFSETQ. The CDR3 loop spans 15 amino acids. V was trimmed by 4 bases and J by 0 bases, leaving 14 bases between them. In DNA form, the CDR3 reads TGCGCCAGCAGCCCGGAGGGACACCACTCCTACGAGCAGTACTTC. Translating it yields CASSPEGHHSYEQYF.

V is TRBV19 and J is TRBJ2-2; 13 nucleotides align to TRBD2. The CDR3 consists of 18 residues. V was clipped by 3 bases and J by 5 bases; unmatched bases: 9. Germline values: CDR1 LNHDA, CDR2 SQIVND (reference sequence). The DNA for the CDR3 is TGTGCCAGTAGTATTAAAACTAGCGGGAGGGCCGTAACCGGGGAGCTGTTTTTT. Translating it yields CASSIKTSGRAVTGELFF.

The V and J genes are TRBV19 and TRBJ1-3, with D hard to call. Trimming took 10 bases from V and 0 from J, leaving 13 bases between them. The germline CDR1 and CDR2 sequences are LNHDA and SQIVND (reference sequence). The CDR3 covers 14 residues. The CDR3: CATRPRSSGNTIYF. Here the CDR3 DNA reads TGTGCCACTAGACCCCGAAGCTCTGGAAACACCATATATTTT.